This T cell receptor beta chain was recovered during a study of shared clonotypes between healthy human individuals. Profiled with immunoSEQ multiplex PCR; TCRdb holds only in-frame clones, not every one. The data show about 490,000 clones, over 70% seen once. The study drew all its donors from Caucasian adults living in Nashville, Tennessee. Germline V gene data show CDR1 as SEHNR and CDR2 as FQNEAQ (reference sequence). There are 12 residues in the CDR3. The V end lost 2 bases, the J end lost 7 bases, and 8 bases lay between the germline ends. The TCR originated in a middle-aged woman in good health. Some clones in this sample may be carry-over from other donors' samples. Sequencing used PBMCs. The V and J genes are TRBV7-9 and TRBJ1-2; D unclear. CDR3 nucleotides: TGTGCCAGCAGCTTATTGGGTTCTGGCTACACCTTC. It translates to CASSLLGSGYTF. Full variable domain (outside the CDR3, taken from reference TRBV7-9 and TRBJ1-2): DTGVSQNPRHKITKRGQNVTFRCDPISEHNRLYWYRQTLGQGPEFLTYFQNEAQLEKSRLLSDRFSAERPKGSFSTLEIQRTEQGDSAMYLCASSLLGSGYTFGSGTRLTVV.